A selection of T cell receptor beta chains follows, all from one sample in a study of cytomegalovirus exposure and HLA in healthy donors. Produced via immunoSEQ multiplex PCR; TCRdb's table is partial and in-frame only. The table has 95,000 to 150,000 clones, 15% seen once. Source material: PBMCs. These receptor sequences come from a woman aged 18-29 years in good health and CMV-seronegative. Both conserved end residues are part of each CDR3. A D gene is named only where the DNA matches it firmly. Only part of the rows carry a size: once, few, many, or a class if the clone is expanded.

d_gene: .
v_gene: TRBV9
j_gene: TRBJ2-6
abundance: .
CDR3aa: CASSVRNRGPSGANVLTF
CDR3nt: TGTGCCAGCAGCGTACGCAATCGGGGTCCCTCTGGGGCCAACGTCCTGACTTTC

d_gene: TRBD2
v_gene: TRBV19
j_gene: TRBJ2-3
abundance: .
CDR3aa: CATTAAGRADTQYF
CDR3nt: TGTGCCACCACTGCAGCGGGACGTGCGGATACGCAGTATTTT

d_gene: TRBD1
v_gene: TRBV19
j_gene: TRBJ2-3
abundance: few
CDR3aa: CASRHRGLGTDTQYF
CDR3nt: TGTGCCAGTCGGCACAGGGGATTGGGCACAGATACGCAGTATTTT

d_gene: TRBD1
v_gene: TRBV5-1
j_gene: TRBJ2-2
abundance: .
CDR3aa: CASSGTANTGELFF
CDR3nt: TGCGCCAGCAGCGGGACAGCGAACACCGGGGAGCTGTTTTTT

d_gene: TRBD2
v_gene: TRBV13
j_gene: TRBJ2-7
abundance: .
CDR3aa: CASSLRGGSGESYEQYF
CDR3nt: TGTGCCAGCAGCTTACGGGGGGGCAGCGGGGAATCCTACGAGCAGTACTTC

d_gene: TRBD1
v_gene: TRBV4-1
j_gene: TRBJ1-5
abundance: few
CDR3aa: CASSQDRTGSQPQHF
CDR3nt: TGCGCCAGCAGCCAAGATCGGACAGGGAGTCAGCCCCAGCATTTT

d_gene: .
v_gene: TRBV10-3
j_gene: TRBJ1-5
abundance: .
CDR3aa: CAISSGINNQPQHF
CDR3nt: TGTGCCATCAGCTCAGGGATCAACAATCAGCCCCAGCATTTT

d_gene: .
v_gene: TRBV29-1
j_gene: TRBJ2-7
abundance: few
CDR3aa: CSVVDSTSSYEQYF
CDR3nt: TGCAGCGTCGTAGACAGCACTAGCAGCTACGAGCAGTACTTC

d_gene: TRBD1
v_gene: TRBV5-6
j_gene: TRBJ2-1
abundance: few
CDR3aa: CASSLGTGAYNEQFF
CDR3nt: TGTGCCAGCAGCTTAGGGACAGGGGCGTACAATGAGCAGTTCTTC

d_gene: TRBD2
v_gene: TRBV6-5
j_gene: TRBJ2-2
abundance: .
CDR3aa: CASSYETSVMGELFF
CDR3nt: TGTGCCAGCAGTTACGAGACTAGCGTTATGGGGGAGCTGTTTTTT

d_gene: .
v_gene: TRBV6-6
j_gene: TRBJ1-2
abundance: .
CDR3aa: CASNDRQGNYGYTF
CDR3nt: TGTGCCAGCAACGACAGGCAGGGGAACTATGGCTACACCTTC

d_gene: .
v_gene: TRBV4-2
j_gene: TRBJ1-1
abundance: .
CDR3aa: CASSLEGRGVTEAFF
CDR3nt: TGTGCCAGCAGCCTAGAGGGGAGGGGGGTGACTGAAGCTTTCTTT

d_gene: .
v_gene: TRBV2
j_gene: TRBJ1-2
abundance: .
CDR3aa: CASSPTPQGAYGYTF
CDR3nt: TGTGCCAGCAGCCCCACCCCACAGGGCGCCTATGGCTACACCTTC

d_gene: TRBD2
v_gene: TRBV7-7
j_gene: TRBJ2-1
abundance: few
CDR3aa: CASSHPLLAGVGNEQFF
CDR3nt: TGTGCTAGCAGCCACCCCCTGCTAGCGGGAGTGGGGAATGAGCAGTTCTTC

d_gene: TRBD1
v_gene: TRBV7-9
j_gene: TRBJ2-7
abundance: few
CDR3aa: CASSEDRGLDEQYF
CDR3nt: TGTGCCAGCAGCGAAGACAGGGGGCTTGACGAGCAGTACTTC

d_gene: .
v_gene: TRBV5-6
j_gene: TRBJ1-2
abundance: few
CDR3aa: CASSFQGSGGYTF
CDR3nt: TGTGCCAGCAGCTTCCAGGGTTCCGGGGGCTACACCTTC

d_gene: .
v_gene: TRBV19
j_gene: TRBJ2-5
abundance: few
CDR3aa: CASSISSGQETQYF
CDR3nt: TGTGCCAGTAGTATCTCGTCAGGCCAAGAGACCCAGTACTTC

d_gene: TRBD1
v_gene: TRBV7-9
j_gene: TRBJ1-4
abundance: .
CDR3aa: CASSATRQGANEKLFF
CDR3nt: TGTGCCAGCAGCGCCACCAGACAGGGGGCAAATGAAAAACTGTTTTTT

d_gene: TRBD1
v_gene: TRBV28
j_gene: TRBJ2-5
abundance: .
CDR3aa: CASFRTGVLETQYF
CDR3nt: TGTGCCAGCTTCCGGACAGGGGTTTTGGAGACCCAGTACTTC

d_gene: .
v_gene: TRBV15
j_gene: TRBJ2-7
abundance: .
CDR3aa: CATSREGGYEQYF
CDR3nt: TGTGCCACCAGCAGAGAAGGGGGCTACGAGCAGTACTTC

d_gene: TRBD2
v_gene: TRBV18
j_gene: TRBJ2-2
abundance: few
CDR3aa: CASSPLSLAGGPQNTGELFF
CDR3nt: TGTGCCAGCTCACCCTTAAGCCTAGCGGGAGGACCCCAGAACACCGGGGAGCTGTTTTTT

d_gene: TRBD1
v_gene: TRBV4-1
j_gene: TRBJ2-7
abundance: .
CDR3aa: CASSQDGGQGRYEQYF
CDR3nt: TGCGCCAGCAGCCAAGATGGGGGACAGGGGCGGTACGAGCAGTACTTC

d_gene: .
v_gene: TRBV5-4
j_gene: TRBJ1-2
abundance: few
CDR3aa: CASSFSGRQYGYTF
CDR3nt: TGTGCCAGCAGCTTTTCCGGCAGACAATATGGCTACACCTTC

d_gene: .
v_gene: TRBV5-1
j_gene: TRBJ1-1
abundance: .
CDR3aa: CASSVTGTNTEAFF
CDR3nt: TGCGCCAGCAGCGTCACAGGGACGAACACTGAAGCTTTCTTT

d_gene: .
v_gene: TRBV1
j_gene: TRBJ2-1
abundance: .
CDR3aa: CTSSQDQTGPHLFGYNEQFF
CDR3nt: TGCACCAGCAGCCAAGATCAGACAGGTCCTCACCTTTTTGGTTACAATGAGCAGTTCTTC

d_gene: TRBD1
v_gene: TRBV4-1
j_gene: TRBJ1-2
abundance: .
CDR3aa: CASSQSGTGGYTF
CDR3nt: TGCGCCAGCAGCCAATCAGGGACAGGCGGCTACACCTTC

d_gene: TRBD1
v_gene: TRBV5-6
j_gene: TRBJ1-5
abundance: .
CDR3aa: CASTKTGMGNQPQHF
CDR3nt: TGTGCCAGCACCAAGACAGGGATGGGCAATCAGCCCCAGCATTTT

d_gene: .
v_gene: TRBV29-1
j_gene: TRBJ1-5
abundance: few
CDR3aa: CSANSGGDQPQHF
CDR3nt: TGCAGCGCCAACTCGGGAGGAGATCAGCCCCAGCATTTT

d_gene: TRBD2
v_gene: TRBV11-3
j_gene: TRBJ2-7
abundance: .
CDR3aa: CASSLLAGGTYEQYF
CDR3nt: TGTGCCAGCAGCTTACTAGCGGGGGGTACCTACGAGCAGTACTTC

d_gene: TRBD1
v_gene: TRBV18
j_gene: TRBJ1-5
abundance: .
CDR3aa: CASSPTGEGQPQHF
CDR3nt: TGTGCCAGCTCACCTACAGGGGAAGGACAGCCCCAGCATTTT

d_gene: TRBD1
v_gene: TRBV6-6
j_gene: TRBJ2-5
abundance: .
CDR3aa: CASRTGGYQETQYF
CDR3nt: TGTGCCAGCAGGACAGGGGGGTACCAAGAGACCCAGTACTTC

d_gene: .
v_gene: TRBV9
j_gene: TRBJ2-5
abundance: few
CDR3aa: CASSSGGRETQYF
CDR3nt: TGTGCCAGCAGCTCAGGAGGGCGCGAGACCCAGTACTTC

d_gene: TRBD1
v_gene: TRBV28
j_gene: TRBJ1-1
abundance: few
CDR3aa: CASIRTGVGNTEAFF
CDR3nt: TGTGCCAGCATCCGGACAGGGGTGGGGAACACTGAAGCTTTCTTT

d_gene: TRBD2
v_gene: TRBV5-1
j_gene: TRBJ2-2
abundance: few
CDR3aa: CASSLRTSGSVTGELFF
CDR3nt: TGCGCCAGCAGCCTAAGGACTAGCGGGAGCGTCACCGGGGAGCTGTTTTTT

d_gene: TRBD1
v_gene: TRBV27
j_gene: TRBJ1-2
abundance: few
CDR3aa: CASSPNRGAFGYTF
CDR3nt: TGTGCCAGCAGCCCTAACAGGGGCGCATTTGGCTACACCTTC

d_gene: TRBD1
v_gene: TRBV5-5
j_gene: TRBJ2-7
abundance: few
CDR3aa: CASSLESWTGRGGEQYF
CDR3nt: TGTGCCAGCAGCTTGGAATCCTGGACAGGTAGAGGTGGAGAGCAGTACTTC

d_gene: TRBD1
v_gene: TRBV5-1
j_gene: TRBJ2-3
abundance: .
CDR3aa: CASSPDRSSTDTQYF
CDR3nt: TGCGCCAGCAGCCCGGACAGGTCGAGCACAGATACGCAGTATTTT

d_gene: .
v_gene: TRBV27
j_gene: TRBJ1-1
abundance: .
CDR3aa: CASSPNAKQGGAFF
CDR3nt: TGTGCCAGCAGTCCCAACGCGAAGCAGGGAGGAGCTTTCTTT

d_gene: TRBD1
v_gene: TRBV19
j_gene: TRBJ1-5
abundance: many
CDR3aa: CASRIPPTGLVNFRQPQHF
CDR3nt: TGTGCCAGTAGGATTCCTCCGACAGGGTTAGTCAATTTTCGTCAGCCCCAGCATTTT

d_gene: .
v_gene: TRBV2
j_gene: TRBJ1-5
abundance: few
CDR3aa: CASSEIVSRGQPQHF
CDR3nt: TGTGCCAGCAGTGAAATCGTGTCAAGAGGTCAGCCCCAGCATTTT

d_gene: .
v_gene: TRBV19
j_gene: TRBJ1-5
abundance: .
CDR3aa: CASSIGSVRRGWGQPQHF
CDR3nt: TGTGCCAGTAGTATAGGTTCGGTACGCAGGGGTTGGGGTCAGCCCCAGCATTTT

d_gene: .
v_gene: TRBV28
j_gene: TRBJ1-2
abundance: .
CDR3aa: CASSGGSYGYTF
CDR3nt: TGTGCCAGCAGCGGGGGTAGCTATGGCTACACCTTC

d_gene: .
v_gene: TRBV29-1
j_gene: TRBJ1-1
abundance: .
CDR3aa: CSVGRGDGTEAFF
CDR3nt: TGCAGCGTTGGCAGGGGCGATGGGACTGAAGCTTTCTTT

d_gene: .
v_gene: TRBV7-9
j_gene: TRBJ2-1
abundance: .
CDR3aa: CASSFNGEQFF
CDR3nt: TGTGCCAGCAGCTTTAACGGTGAGCAGTTCTTC

d_gene: TRBD1
v_gene: TRBV5-5
j_gene: TRBJ2-7
abundance: few
CDR3aa: CASSLQGQFSYEQYF
CDR3nt: TGTGCCAGCAGCCTACAGGGACAGTTCTCCTACGAGCAGTACTTC